This TCR beta chain was retrieved from a study of shared clonotypes between healthy human individuals. Concerning this clone itself: Antigen: not known. This CDR3 is also generated by other DNA sequences in the sample.

General study findings and limits: Clonotype sharing across several donors was observed for 4% to 6.5% of naive CD4 clonotypes.

Here immunoSEQ multiplex PCR was the method, and the copy in TCRdb shows in-frame clones only, minus some. The data contain a few hundred thousand clones, about nine tenths of them singletons. The TCR sequence derives from a man between 18 and 29 years old in good health. The material sequenced was memory CD8+ T cells sorted from blood. Described subset: CD45RO+ cells pooled with CCR7-negative TemRA cells.

In nucleotides, the CDR3 is TGTGCCTGGAGCCATACTAATGAAAAACTGTTTTTT. Its translation: CAWSHTNEKLFF. The rearrangement uses TRBV30 and TRBJ1-4; D gene unclear. This CDR3 comprises 12 residues. The ends were cut back, 3 bases at V and 2 bases at J, with 4 bases in the middle. The V gene's germline CDR1 is GTSNPN and CDR2 SVGIG (reference sequence).